This T cell receptor (beta chain) was identified during a study of Graves' ophthalmopathy and Graves' hyperthyroidism. Study background: The authors defined stable hyperthyroidism as no ophthalmopathy within 18 months of follow-up.

This CDR3 region has 14 residues. The V gene lost 3 bases and the J gene lost 5 bases, with 13 bases spanning the gap. Germline-derived CDR1 and CDR2 are LNHNV and YYDKDF (reference sequence). This clonotype has ten or more counts. Its target is unknown. General observations from the study: Thyroid clonotypes that were expanded above 0.001 frequency mostly also appeared in blood.

The hyperthyroidism patients had a new diagnosis of under 2 months' duration and were aged 18 to 65. Clinical symptoms, serum thyroxine, TRAb, thyroid ultrasound and orbital computed tomography formed the basis of diagnosis. As the template, RNA transcripts were used to amplify TCR beta CDR3 regions. Following a first-round RT-PCR that used HTBI primers, a second-round multiplex PCR was carried out. TCRdb reprocessed the multiplex PCR reads with MiXCR, giving one entry per CDR3 protein. The sample consists of around 1.1 million distinct CDR3 sequences, 35% to 40% of them appearing once. The sequence was collected from an adult man with Graves' hyperthyroidism. The chain is built from TRBV15 and TRBJ2-5, with D possibly TRBD2 on 5 matching bases. Sequencing used peripheral blood or thyroid tissue (not recorded which). CDR3: CATSRATTGETQYF. The CDR3 DNA follows: TGTGCCACCAGCAGGGCTACAACGGGGGAGACCCAGTACTTC.